Listed below are T cell receptor beta chains from one sample, sequenced in a study of shared clonotypes between healthy human individuals. Data came from immunoSEQ multiplex PCR; TCRdb stores just in-frame clones and leaves some out. The sample contains 2 million or so clones, 95% of which appear only once. Sequencing was done on a sample of naive CD4+ T cells sorted from blood. Receptors originate from a man aged 18 to 35 in good health. The CDR3 runs from the conserved cysteine through the conserved F or W. A D gene is named only where the DNA matches it firmly. Clone size is not always given. Where it is, it says once, few, many or a class for expanded clones.

d_gene	abundance	v_gene	len	j_gene	CDR3nt	CDR3aa
TRBD1	.	TRBV10-1	15	TRBJ2-1	TGCGCCAGCAGTGAGGACAGGGGCCTATACAATGAGCAGTTCTTC	CASSEDRGLYNEQFF
TRBD1	.	TRBV5-6	15	TRBJ2-5	TGTGCCAGCAGCTTCGACAGGGGGCGCCAAGAGACCCAGTACTTC	CASSFDRGRQETQYF
TRBD2	.	TRBV2	16	TRBJ2-3	TGTGCCAGCAGTGGGGGAGCGGGGATTGGCACAGATACGCAGTATTTT	CASSGGAGIGTDTQYF
.	.	TRBV6-5	11	TRBJ1-2	TGTGCCAGCAGTCCAGGGGCTGGCTACACCTTC	CASSPGAGYTF
.	.	TRBV2	13	TRBJ1-2	TGTGCCAGCAGCCCGGGAGCTCTCTATGGCTACACCTTC	CASSPGALYGYTF
.	.	TRBV29-1	13	TRBJ1-2	TGCAGCGTTGCTGGGGGCTCGGGCTATGGCTACACCTTC	CSVAGGSGYGYTF
.	.	TRBV28	18	TRBJ2-5	TGTGCCAGCACCAAACATCCGGGGAGGGGACACACACAAGAGACCCAGTACTTC	CASTKHPGRGHTQETQYF
.	.	TRBV19	14	TRBJ1-2	TGTGCCAGTAGGAGAATCGCGACAGACTATGGCTACACCTTC	CASRRIATDYGYTF
.	.	TRBV6-1	16	TRBJ1-5	TGTGCCAGCAGTGAAGTTAGGGGGGGCGGTGATCAGCCCCAGCATTTT	CASSEVRGGGDQPQHF
TRBD1	.	TRBV28	15	TRBJ2-7	TGTGCCAGCAGGGGGACAGGGGCCGACCGGTACGAGCAGTACTTC	CASRGTGADRYEQYF
.	.	TRBV5-6	14	TRBJ1-6	TGTGCCAGCAGCTGGGGGAACCCAAATTCACCCCTCCACTTT	CASSWGNPNSPLHF
TRBD2	.	TRBV28	15	TRBJ2-7	TGTGCCAGCAGTCCACAGGGACTAGCCGGGAACGAGCAGTACTTC	CASSPQGLAGNEQYF
.	once	TRBV4-1	16	TRBJ2-1	TGCGCCAGCAGCCAAGACGGACGGGGGTCCTACAATGAGCAGTTCTTC	CASSQDGRGSYNEQFF
TRBD1	.	TRBV25-1	16	TRBJ2-1	TGTGCCAGCAGTGAAAAACAGGGGTTTTCCTACAATGAGCAGTTCTTC	CASSEKQGFSYNEQFF
TRBD1	.	TRBV11-2	15	TRBJ1-1	TGTGCCAGCGTAGAACAGGGGGCTTTAAGGACTGAAGCTTTCTTT	CASVEQGALRTEAFF
.	.	TRBV10-3	15	TRBJ1-2	TGTGCCATCAGTGAGACCCAGGGGCCTAACTATGGCTACACCTTC	CAISETQGPNYGYTF
.	.	TRBV7-8	16	TRBJ2-1	TGTGCCAGCAGCTTAGCGTCAGGCAGCTCCTACAATGAGCAGTTCTTC	CASSLASGSSYNEQFF
.	.	TRBV15	15	TRBJ2-1	TGTGCCACCTCTCCCGGACTTGGCTCCTACAATGAGCAGTTCTTC	CATSPGLGSYNEQFF
.	.	TRBV5-5	15	TRBJ1-5	TGTGCCAGCAGCTTTGCCGGGACACCCTCCGGGCCCCAGCATTTT	CASSFAGTPSGPQHF
.	.	TRBV4-3	15	TRBJ2-7	TGCGCCAGCAGCCAAGAGGTCGGGAGCTCCTACGAGCAGTACTTC	CASSQEVGSSYEQYF
.	.	TRBV4-1	21	TRBJ1-5	TGCGCCAGCAGCCAAGATTTACGGTGGACGGGCGAAAAATATAGCAATCAGCCCCAGCATTTT	CASSQDLRWTGEKYSNQPQHF
.	.	TRBV6-5	15	TRBJ1-4	TGTGCCAGCAGTCACGACAGAGGTACTAATGAAAAACTGTTTTTT	CASSHDRGTNEKLFF
.	.	TRBV11-3	17	TRBJ1-6	TGTGCCAGCAGCTTAGAAGTGGGGACATACTCCCATTCACCCCTCCACTTT	CASSLEVGTYSHSPLHF
TRBD1	.	TRBV6-6	15	TRBJ2-5	TGTGCCAGCAGCCTTAGGACAGGGGCCCAAGAGACCCAGTACTTC	CASSLRTGAQETQYF
.	.	TRBV11-2	15	TRBJ2-5	TGTGCCAGCAGCTTAGGCCAGATACTACAAGAGACCCAGTACTTC	CASSLGQILQETQYF
.	.	TRBV18	14	TRBJ2-2	TGTGCCAGCTCACCACCCACGGAAACCGGGGAGCTGTTTTTT	CASSPPTETGELFF
.	.	TRBV7-2	17	TRBJ2-5	TGTGCCAGCAGCTCATTGGGGGCGGGACTTAGACAAGAGACCCAGTACTTC	CASSSLGAGLRQETQYF
.	.	TRBV5-1	13	TRBJ2-7	TGCGCCAGCAGCCCGGGCCCTAACTACGAGCAGTACTTC	CASSPGPNYEQYF
.	.	TRBV28	14	TRBJ1-2	TGTGCCAGCAGTCCTTTACGGGGGAACTATGGCTACACCTTC	CASSPLRGNYGYTF
TRBD1	few	TRBV5-5	15	TRBJ2-7	TGTGCCAGCAGCTCAGGACAGGGGGCGACCTACGAGCAGTACTTC	CASSSGQGATYEQYF
.	.	TRBV5-4	15	TRBJ2-1	TGTGCCAGCAGCTTGGGGGCTGGGATATACAATGAGCAGTTCTTC	CASSLGAGIYNEQFF